The 26 T cell receptor beta chains listed next were all sequenced from one sample in a study of a mutant IDH1 vaccine in newly diagnosed glioma. Regarding time point: baseline, week 1 (first vaccination visit). Described treatment: pre-vaccination baseline after standard-of-care therapy. Generated by immunoSEQ multiplex PCR, the TCRdb table keeps only in-frame clones and is missing some. This sample has about 51,000 clones, with roughly 80% found just once. The starting material was PBMCs, obtained from a glioma patient treated with radiotherapy, temozolomide or both. The receptors were gathered from a middle-aged woman with glioma.

The chain combines TRBV5-1 with TRBJ1-4, with 10 nucleotides matching TRBD1. This CDR3 comprises 16 residues. CDR1 is SGHRS and CDR2 is YFSETQ in the germline V gene. Trimming cost V 3 bases and J 8 bases; bases outside gene matches: 10. Here the CDR3 reads CASSYFPGQGREKLFF. The CDR3 nucleotides are TGCGCCAGCAGCTACTTTCCGGGACAGGGGCGAGAAAAACTGTTTTTT.

V and J are TRBV4-1 and TRBJ2-1, with 8 positions matching TRBD2. Losses at the gene ends were 2 bases for V and 8 bases for J; bases not matched to a gene: 11. From germline, CDR1 is MGHRA and CDR2 YSYEKL. This CDR3 has 16 amino acids. The DNA of the CDR3 is TGCGCCAGCAGCCAATACATCAGCGGGGGTGGCTATGAGCAGTTCTTC. Its translation: CASSQYISGGGYEQFF.

The J gene is TRBJ1-5, the V gene TRBV2; D remains ambiguous. Trimming left V 2 bases short and J 2 bases short, with 7 bases between. The V gene's germline CDR1 is SNHLY and CDR2 FYNNEI. This CDR3 has 14 amino acids. CDR3 amino acids: CASSERTRNQPQHF. The CDR3 bases are TGTGCCAGCAGTGAACGGACTCGCAATCAGCCCCAGCATTTT. Complete variable domain (other parts from reference TRBV2 and TRBJ1-5): EPEVTQTPSHQVTQMGQEVILRCVPISNHLYFYWYRQILGQKVEFLVSFYNNEISEKSEIFDDQFSVERPDGSNFTLKIRSTKLEDSAMYFCASSERTRNQPQHFGDGTRLSIL.

This clone has just a few counts. The V gene is TRBV5-6, the J gene TRBJ2-1; 7 bases are a match to TRBD2. This CDR3 has 16 amino acids. V was clipped by 4 bases and J by 2 bases; unmatched bases: 9. Germline assignment: CDR1 SGHDT and CDR2 YYEEEE. CDR3 bases: TGTGCCAGCAGCCCCTTAACGGGAGGAACCTACAATGAGCAGTTCTTC. Amino acid sequence: CASSPLTGGTYNEQFF.

The chain joins TRBV7-2 to TRBJ1-1; 10 positions agree with TRBD1. With 5 bases clipped from V and 4 bases from J, the junction kept 7 bases outside the gene matches. This CDR3 is built from 15 residues. Germline CDR1 reads SGHTA; CDR2 reads FQGNSA. CDR3: CASSLRDRGSTEAFF. As DNA, the CDR3 is TGTGCCAGCAGCCTTCGGGACAGGGGTTCCACTGAAGCTTTCTTT.

V gene TRBV7-2 combines with J gene TRBJ1-1; 11 bases are shared with TRBD1. V dropped 5 bases and J dropped 5; count of bases not matched to a gene: 7. Germline V gives CDR1 SGHTA, CDR2 FQGNSA. The CDR3 contains 15 residues. In DNA, the CDR3 is TGTGCCAGCAGCCCCCCGGACAGGGGGCAGACTGAAGCTTTCTTT. Protein: CASSPPDRGQTEAFF.

This chain uses TRBV5-1 with TRBJ1-1; D perhaps matches TRBD1 (6 bases). Germline CDR1 and CDR2: SGHRS and YFSETQ. Trimming shortened V by 5 bases and J by 4 bases, and 15 bases separated the two germline ends. There are 14 residues in the CDR3. The CDR3 here is CASRRDRQGTEAFF. CDR3 DNA: TGCGCCAGCAGACGAGACAGGCAGGGCACTGAAGCTTTCTTT.

Written as DNA, the CDR3 is TGCGCCAGCAGTCAATCTTTGCGAAGTGTAGGCATGAACACTGAAGCTTTCTTT. Translation: CASSQSLRSVGMNTEAFF. J is TRBJ1-1 and V is TRBV23-1, with D uncertain. TRBV23-1 is recorded as an ORF, its role being uncertain. V lost 0 bases, J lost 0 bases, and 17 bases lay in between. The CDR3 extends over 18 amino acids.

The rearrangement links TRBV7-2 to TRBJ1-6; 7 positions agree with TRBD1. Trimming removed 10 bases from V and 6 bases from J; junction bases left unmatched: 6. Germline values: CDR1 SGHTA, CDR2 FQGNSA. CDR3 length: 13 residues. CDR3 residues: CATRDSSNSPLHF. In DNA form, the CDR3 reads TGTGCCACCCGGGACAGCAGTAATTCACCCCTCCACTTT.

The chain joins TRBV7-3 to TRBJ2-7; maybe TRBD2 (6 bases). Germline V CDR1 and CDR2: SGHTA, FQGTGA. The ends were cut back, 5 bases at V and 7 bases at J, with 18 bases in the middle. The CDR3 consists of 14 residues. CDR3 protein: CASSRGLLGEEQYF. In nucleotides, the CDR3 is TGTGCCAGCAGCAGGGGACTCCTTGGGGAAGAGCAGTACTTC.

J is TRBJ2-1 and V is TRBV5-4; 9 positions agree with TRBD2. The CDR3 extends over 15 amino acids. V lost 2 bases to trimming and J lost 1 base; unmatched junction nucleotides: 1. Germline-derived CDR1 and CDR2 are SGHNT and YYREEE (reference sequence). The CDR3 is CASSFSGGSYNEQFF. In nucleotides, the CDR3 is TGTGCCAGCAGCTTTAGCGGGGGATCCTACAATGAGCAGTTCTTC. The entire variable domain, with the rest obtained from reference TRBV5-4 and TRBJ2-1, is as follows: ETGVTQSPTHLIKTRGQQVTLRCSSQSGHNTVSWYQQALGQGPQFIFQYYREEENGRGNFPPRFSGLQFPNYSSELNVNALELDDSALYLCASSFSGGSYNEQFFGPGTRLTVL.

There are a few counts of this clone. The chain carries TRBV7-2 and TRBJ2-1; D gene unclear. The CDR3 has 17 amino acids. V was pared by 1 base and J by 2 bases, with 15 bases between. Germline V CDR1 and CDR2: SGHTA, FQGNSA. The CDR3 bases are TGTGCCAGCAGCTTAGGGGCCGCGACGCCTACCTACAATGAGCAGTTCTTC. As protein: CASSLGAATPTYNEQFF.

The chain employs TRBV30 and TRBJ1-2; D gene uncertain. Germline lookup yields CDR1 GTSNPN and CDR2 SVGIG (reference sequence). The CDR3 extends over 15 amino acids. V was pared by 0 bases and J by 6 bases, with 17 bases between. The CDR3 DNA reads as TGTGCCTGGAGTGTTAGGACGGAGGTACGAAATGGCTACACCTTC. This gives the protein CAWSVRTEVRNGYTF.

The genes are TRBV2 and TRBJ2-2; no clear D gene. Germline CDR1 is SNHLY and CDR2 is FYNNEI. The CDR3 extends over 12 amino acids. Trimming took off 6 bases at V and 7 bases at J, with 9 bases between the two ends. CDR3 loop: CASRDAHGELFF. The CDR3 nucleotides read TGTGCCAGCAGGGACGCTCACGGGGAGCTGTTTTTT. Looking up the rest from reference TRBV2 and TRBJ2-2 gives the full variable domain: EPEVTQTPSHQVTQMGQEVILRCVPISNHLYFYWYRQILGQKVEFLVSFYNNEISEKSEIFDDQFSVERPDGSNFTLKIRSTKLEDSAMYFCASRDAHGELFFGEGSRLTVL.

The chain has TRBV1 and TRBJ2-7; the tabulated D call, TRBD2, remains unverified against the DNA. TRBV1 is a recognized pseudogene. The CDR3 spans 16 residues. The CDR3 sequence is CTSSYAPGLAKNEQYF. The CDR3 DNA follows: TGCACCAGCAGCTATGCTCCGGGACTAGCGAAGAACGAGCAGTACTTC.

A few counts support this clone. J is TRBJ2-2 and V is TRBV6-1; D ambiguous. The CDR3 has 12 amino acids. Germline loops: CDR1 MNHNS, CDR2 SASEGT. Trimming cost V 6 bases and J 6 bases, with 8 bases left between them. The CDR3 spells CASRRSSGELFF. The CDR3 coding sequence is TGTGCCAGCAGGAGGAGTTCCGGGGAGCTGTTTTTT.

The chain couples TRBV2 to TRBJ2-7; D ambiguous. Germline assignment: CDR1 SNHLY and CDR2 FYNNEI. The CDR3 totals 15 residues. Between the trimmed V and J ends, which lost 0 bases and 3 bases, there was a span of 12 bases. The CDR3 here is CASSEAETDLYEQYF. The CDR3 coding sequence is TGTGCCAGCAGTGAAGCGGAGACGGACCTCTACGAGCAGTACTTC.

V usage is TRBV10-2 and J usage is TRBJ1-1; possibly TRBD1 for D (5 bases). Trimming removed 7 bases from V and 1 base from J, with 13 bases in between. Per the germline V gene, CDR1 is WSHSY and CDR2 is SAAADI. CDR3 length: 14 amino acids. The CDR3: CASTAGGENTEAFF. CDR3 DNA sequence: TGCGCCAGCACGGCGGGGGGGGAGAACACTGAAGCTTTCTTT.

This clone turned up a few times. The chain combines TRBV10-1 with TRBJ1-1; unclear D gene. The V and J ends lost 5 bases and 5 bases respectively, with 12 bases between them. This CDR3 is built from 13 residues. Germline V gene lookup returns CDR1 WNHNN and CDR2 SYGVQD (reference sequence). The CDR3 nucleotides are TGCGCCAGCAGTAGCGGTCGAGGGACTGAAGCTTTCTTT. It encodes CASSSGRGTEAFF.

This rearrangement joins TRBV7-9 to TRBJ1-5, with unresolved D. Trimming shortened V by 5 bases and J by 1 base, and 12 bases separated the two germline ends. Germline V gene sequence: CDR1 SEHNR, CDR2 FQNEAQ (reference sequence). The CDR3 extends over 15 amino acids. The CDR3 sequence is CASSEEGFSNQPQHF. DNA for the CDR3: TGTGCCAGCAGCGAGGAGGGTTTCAGCAATCAGCCCCAGCATTTT.

The chain has TRBV5-1 and TRBJ1-6; weak D call: TRBD1 (5 bases). CDR3 length: 14 amino acids. Trimming cost V 10 bases and J 10 bases, with 21 bases left between them. Germline CDR1 SGHRS, CDR2 YFSETQ. CDR3 DNA: TGCGCCCAAGGTCGGGGGTTCTCTCGCTCACCCCTCCACTTT. Its translation: CAQGRGFSRSPLHF.

This clone was seen more than once but under ten times. The chain carries TRBV12-5 and TRBJ1-2, with TRBD1 matching 8 bases. CDR3 length: 15 residues. V lost 1 base to trimming and J lost 6 bases; unmatched junction nucleotides: 7. Germline-derived CDR1 and CDR2 are LGHNT and FRNRAP. The CDR3 coding sequence is TGTGCTAGTGGTTTGGCAAGACCGGGACAGGATGGCTACACCTTC. It encodes CASGLARPGQDGYTF.

V and J are TRBV7-9 and TRBJ1-2; no definite D call. Germline CDR1 and CDR2: SEHNR and FQNEAQ (reference sequence). Deletions cut 0 bases from V and 7 bases from J, with 6 bases between. The CDR3 contains 12 residues. The CDR3: CASSLASVGYTF. The CDR3 bases are TGTGCCAGCAGCTTAGCCTCGGTTGGCTACACCTTC.

The chain carries TRBV9 and TRBJ1-2, with D possibly TRBD1 on 6 matching bases. The CDR3 has 12 amino acids. The germline V gene encodes CDR1 SGDLS and CDR2 YYNGEE. V lost 3 bases and J lost 5, with 8 bases in between. CDR3 sequence: CASSDRVYGYTF. The DNA of the CDR3 is TGTGCCAGCAGCGACAGGGTTTATGGCTACACCTTC.

The genes are TRBV11-3 and TRBJ2-7, with D possibly TRBD1 on 5 matching bases. V was clipped by 1 base and J by 1 base, with 8 bases between them. The germline gives CDR1 SGHNT, CDR2 YENEEA. The CDR3 runs 14 residues. In DNA, the CDR3 is TGTGCCAGCAGCTTAGGTTCAGGGTCCTACGAGCAGTACTTC. This translates into CASSLGSGSYEQYF.

The V call is TRBV5-6, the J call TRBJ1-5; D remains unclear. Germline CDR1 and CDR2: SGHDT and YYEEEE. Trimming took 2 bases from V and 4 from J, leaving 10 bases between them. The CDR3 runs 14 residues. This CDR3 reads CASSLGQLNQPQHF. CDR3 coding DNA: TGTGCCAGCAGCTTAGGGCAGCTAAATCAGCCCCAGCATTTT.